The subject of this entry is one T cell receptor (beta chain). Antigen: not known. The sample originates from a study of CD8+ T cells in alopecia areata. At the level of the study: Scoring of treated patients' severity used the percentage of affected scalp area. Whole-study results and caveats: It was less clear whether patients shared TCRs than it was in mice, possibly because of HLA. Higher clonality than in normal scalp was seen in lesional scalp, especially alopecia totalis/universalis.

Trimming took 3 bases from V and 2 from J, leaving 12 bases between them. CDR1 and CDR2 from the germline V gene are SGHNT and YYREEE (reference sequence). The CDR3 spans 15 residues. Specified treatment: oral pan-JAK inhibitor, 5-10 mg twice daily. Following extraction, RNA underwent reverse transcription to cDNA, which served as the sequencing template. Some clones are missing from TCRdb's copy, which holds only in-frame ones; the method was immunoSEQ multiplex PCR. The sample lists some 99,000 clones, roughly 64% occurring once. This receptor was obtained from a human donor with alopecia areata. This chain links TRBV5-4 with TRBJ2-1; tentatively, D is TRBD2 (5 bases). The starting material was CD8+ T cells sorted from blood, obtained at week 4, from a patient treated with tofacitinib. The CDR3 loop is CASSSGDRTYNEQFF. CDR3 coding DNA: TGTGCCAGCAGCTCCGGGGATCGAACCTACAATGAGCAGTTCTTC.